The T cell receptor (beta chain) under discussion was sequenced for a study of cytomegalovirus exposure and HLA in healthy donors (dated by TCRdb to 2015 to 2018). Turning to the overall study: According to an earlier analysis of around 600 of the donors, about 179 million T cells yielded 117 million unique TCR beta sequences and less than 300 Gb of sequence data. To study patterns of TCR occurrence, a later analysis re-analyzed previously published TCR beta repertoires from around 670 donors and added high-resolution HLA genotyping. Of the 300 to 500 genotyped donors, 81% were placed in the genetic ancestry cluster associated with self-reported Caucasian donors. In a later genetic analysis, genome-wide SNP genotypes for about 55% of the roughly 700 donors were used, and that subset was treated as a discovery cohort. Using immunosequencing, the study profiled T cell repertoires from around 680 subjects and related those repertoires to cytomegalovirus serostatus. An early release covering 550 to 700 HLA-typed donors comprised about 320 gigabases of sequencing data and about 90 million unique TCR sequences. The study aimed to test whether cataloging public T cell receptors could reveal signatures of past pathogen exposure. Typing coverage differed by locus: A, B, C, DRB1 and DQB1 were typed in about 629-630 donors, DQA1 in 500 to 550, DPA1 in some 610, and DPB1 in 400 to 490. Rather than using new phenotypic data, the later analysis identified candidate immune exposures from TCR beta sequences and from how often those sequences occurred across donors. Besides the first cohort of some 670 subjects, a separate validation cohort made up of 120 different subjects was used. A few DR-DQ haplotypes were treated as single units for association and clustering because of strong linkage in the cohort. Both class I and class II loci were covered by HLA typing, at four-digit resolution. High-throughput TCR immunosequencing, statistical association of individual TCRs with disease status, and machine learning were combined to predict cytomegalovirus infection status. Alongside the repertoire data, information on donor age, sex, ethnicity and CMV serostatus was compiled. Across 398 genotyped donors of the cohort, an average of about 240,000 unique TCR beta nucleotide sequences per donor were sequenced, and roughly 18% of those sequences were non-productive. All discovery cohort repertoires had been generated using a single sequencing platform. An earlier analysis of 587 of the donors applied high-throughput TCR beta sequencing to assess whether each TCR beta V gene segment acted as functional or pseudogenic. Paper-wide results and their limitations: Correlated functional status among segregating V segments might reflect linkage disequilibrium, but an unknown experimental factor could not be ruled out. This cohort had only TCR beta chains sequenced, and the lack of alpha or paired-chain data limited which features could be detected. The authors suggested that the approach could potentially be extended to other disease states and immunological phenotypes. In a later analysis, around 17,000 TCR beta sequences were associated with specific HLA alleles at a false discovery rate of 0.05. Compared with equally common non-associated chains, HLA-associated TCR beta chains in a later analysis were more clonally expanded and had lower generation probabilities. An association between a missense DCLRE1C variant and V-gene and J-gene trimming of TCR beta chains was found in a later genetic analysis and replicated in an independent cohort. In a later analysis, most CMV-associated TCR beta chains were found to appear HLA-restricted, with HLA associations seemingly driven largely by CMV exposure. In a later analysis, TCR association rates were found to vary across HLA loci, with the most associated TCRs seen for DRB1 alleles and the fewest for HLA-C alleles. Assigning TCR associations to individual alleles was difficult when HLA alleles, especially DR and DQ, strongly co-occurred. HLA typing was unavailable for some donors at each locus, so association tests used only the typed subset. A further reported finding was that TCR beta sequences accurately predicted the HLA-A and HLA-B alleles for most subjects in the first cohort. The only immune exposure information available for the cohort was CMV serostatus. Because counts were too low, seventeen rarely observed V segments, including chromosome 9 orphons, were left out of the earlier analysis of some 600 of the donors. According to a later analysis, parvovirus B19, influenza, CMV and Epstein-Barr virus appeared linked to several top co-occurrence clusters. The classifier was reported to diagnose cytomegalovirus status with high specificity and sensitivity in both the original and validation cohorts. An earlier analysis of approximately 600 of the donors showed that most TCR beta V segments appeared in productive rearrangements either about 87% or about 30% of the time, which broadly matched IMGT annotations. A later genetic analysis reported fewer N-insertions in productive TCRs among donors in an Asian-associated ancestry cluster than the approximately 670-donor mean. The study listed 150 to 200 TCR beta chains as associated with cytomegalovirus. Roughly uniform sequencing depth across donors was assumed in presence/absence analyses, although this assumption may not hold. Three of the identified cytomegalovirus-associated TCR beta chains were confirmed in vitro to be specific for cytomegalovirus antigens. The sequencing pipeline was judged likely to have produced a cluster of highly shared sequence variants as a technical artifact. Across donors, most TCR sequences were observed very rarely, whereas some public TCRs were present in many individuals.

Concerning this clone itself: Its specific antigen is unknown. Base-call qualities are not available, and no considerably larger clone is one nucleotide away.

In total, just over 650 healthy bone marrow donors made up the cohort. At the time of sampling, every cohort member was nominally healthy, though immune exposures that went unrecorded were likely present. The donor was CMV seronegative and was included in the group of 352 seronegative cohort members. Every donor gave a peripheral blood sample, and the peripheral blood mononuclear cells from that sample were used for TCR beta sequencing. The Qiagen DNeasy Blood Extraction Kit was used to extract genomic DNA from the blood cell samples. The library was obtained by the immunoSEQ multiplex PCR assay. The multiplex PCR relied on a mix of 60 forward primers for TCR Vbeta segments and 13 reverse primers for TCR Jbeta segments. Amplification of the CDR3 region of rearranged TCR beta genes was performed with a multiplex PCR assay on genomic DNA. The Illumina HiSeq System was used to sequence the amplified TCR beta libraries as 87-base-pair reads. The authors' pipeline ran thus. Across the roughly 600 repertoires, a later analysis counted tens of millions of unique TCR beta chains, 9 million to 14 million of which were shared by at least two donors. Raw reads were error-corrected and collapsed into unique sequences by a nearest-neighbor algorithm in which closely related sequences were merged to remove PCR and sequencing errors. CDR3 sequences were aligned to IMGT reference sequences to assign V, D and J gene segments. For a sequence to be retained, a match of at least six nucleotides to both a V gene segment and a J gene segment was required. A rearrangement was called productive if the CDR3 had no stop codons and remained in frame with V and J, and every other rearrangement was called non-productive. Following IMGT convention, CDR3 was defined as the stretch from the second conserved V-encoded cysteine to the conserved J-encoded phenylalanine. The earlier analysis of some 600 of the donors excluded sequences that lacked an unambiguous match to a single V gene segment. In an earlier analysis of roughly 500 of the donors, V segments were called functional above 56.7% productive rearrangements and were called segregating when the between-donor standard deviation exceeded 5%. A statistical classification framework was developed to diagnose cytomegalovirus status using the catalog of TCR beta chain sequences. In a later analysis, V and J genes were assigned by comparing TCR nucleotide sequences against IMGT/GENE-DB human TR gene sequences. A later analysis assigned CDR3 sequences and most-parsimonious VDJ recombination scenarios with the TCRdist pipeline. In a later analysis, every TCR beta chain was defined by the combination of its CDR3 amino acid sequence and its V-gene family, and reads without a unique V-gene family were dropped. As a way to deal with suspected cross-contamination and a sequencing artifact, a later analysis dropped 592 nucleotide sequences that were highly shared and had low generation probability. In a later analysis, a clonal expansion index for each public chain was calculated from normalized within-repertoire ranks of inferred template counts. In a later analysis, generation probabilities were computed using a VDJ recombination model fitted to out-of-frame rearrangements, and the results were checked against IGoR. In a later analysis, hypergeometric tests were used to score TCR-TCR, TCR-HLA and TCR-CMV co-occurrence, with a repertoire-size bias correction applied to TCR pairs. A later analysis estimated false discovery rates by permuting HLA or CMV assignments 20 times. In a later analysis, co-occurring TCRs were grouped with DBSCAN, and TCRdist sequence similarity was added when clustering was performed within HLA-allele-positive subsets. Repertoires with fewer than 30,000 or more than 120,000 public chains, plus five repertoires with anomalous nucleotide sharing, were excluded from co-occurrence clustering. TCRdb stores this immuneACCESS table with in-frame sequences only. Part of the clones is absent; in the studies checked, under half of the shortfall reflects unresolved V genes, and no reason is known for the rest. Clone size and V and J calls were adopted from that table, with D and trimming inferred from the DNA. Across this sample there are roughly 170,000 clones, with around three quarters seen only once. The top ten clones comprise 1.5% to 2% of the sample.

This sequence originates from a woman aged 25 to 39 in good health and CMV-seronegative. Sequencing used PBMCs.

At the DNA level, the sequence is TGCAGCGTCATAAGACTAGCGGGAGGCTTTGGGAAAGAGACCCAGTACTTC. Its product reads: CSVIRLAGGFGKETQYF. Rearrangement joined TRBV29-1 to TRBJ2-5; 13 central bases correspond to TRBD2. Counted from cysteine to phenylalanine, this CDR3 has 17 amino acids. Only the CDR3 DNA is retained, 51 bases long and in frame from the first base. Trimming takes 6 bases off V and 3 bases off J; junction bases not matched to a gene: 13. From the germline V gene, CDR1 is SQVTM and CDR2 is ANQGSEA.